The clone carrying this TCR beta chain was counted many times. Its antigen is still unknown. The sample is drawn from a study of human T cells and chemical hapten exposure. About the study: Minor pooled library volume differences mainly drove per-sample TCR yield variation.

The time point is: healthy volunteer bleed at 6 weeks. Unfractionated whole blood yielded total RNA. Whole-study findings and limits: TCRs exceeding a frequency of 1 in 1000 stayed unchanged under DPC sensitization.

Germline V lookup: CDR1 MNHEY, CDR2 SVGAGI. The length of the CDR3 is 17 residues. V lost 2 bases and J lost 1, with 16 bases in between. The library attached unique molecular identifiers to individual cDNA molecules. Original handling: Ranging from about 23,224 to 700,000, TCR counts per sample had a median value of around 94,000. TCRdb passed the RACE reads through MiXCR, listing each CDR3 protein once. The V and J calls here are based on TCRdb, not the publication. Of 60,000 to 80,000 distinct CDR3 sequences in the sample, under 7.5% were seen once. The chain is built from TRBV6-5 and TRBJ2-3, with D perhaps matching TRBD1 (6 bases). This TCR came from a female donor in good health. Some clones in this sample may be carry-over from other donors' samples. Sequenced material: whole blood. The chain's CDR3 is CASSYRGHPYRTDTQYF. In DNA, the CDR3 is TGTGCCAGCAGTTACCGGGGACATCCTTATCGCACAGATACGCAGTATTTT.